Detailed here is one T cell receptor beta chain. What it binds is not known. Measured with immunoSEQ multiplex PCR; TCRdb has only the in-frame clones, and not every one. The profile shows about 150,000 clones, around 86% of them singletons. The data originate from a study of T cell responses to AZD1222 COVID-19 vaccine. Germline CDR1 MDHEN, CDR2 SYDVKM. The CDR3 extends over 15 amino acids. The J segment lost 9 bases and the V segment lost 7 bases, leaving 14 bases of the junction unmatched. The study, taken as a whole, reports: At baseline, seropositivity was found in only six or seven AZD1222 recipients. Reportedly, nearly half of unique spike TCRs recognized epitopes outside B.1.351/B.1.1.7 mutations. Among the donors, most were white British and more were female, and clonal diversity was possibly underestimated. Distributed over spike, vaccine-associated CD4 TCRs predominated at 160-218 and 743-854.

The source was peripheral blood, collected 28 days after the second AZD1222 dose. The chain combines TRBV28 with TRBJ2-1; the match to TRBD2 covers 8 bases. The origin of this receptor is an adult who received the AZD1222 COVID-19 vaccine. The CDR3 here is CASIGAGGSPSEQFF. The CDR3 bases are TGTGCCAGCATCGGGGCGGGAGGCAGCCCCAGTGAGCAGTTCTTC.